A selection of T cell receptor beta chains follows, all from one sample in a study of human T cells and chemical hapten exposure. TCRdb re-analysed the RACE reads in MiXCR, keeping a single row per CDR3 protein. Of around 300,000 distinct CDR3 sequences in the sample, roughly 6.9% were seen once. The sample was whole blood, taken in connection with sensitization to the hapten diphenylcyclopropenone (DPC). Receptors originate from a woman aged 18-35 years with alopecia areata. Some clones in this sample may be carry-over from other donors' samples. Both conserved end residues are part of each CDR3. The order of the fields is J gene, clone size, V gene, D gene, CDR3 protein, CDR3 DNA. D genes are given only for firm matches. Clone sizes are given selectively: once, few, many, or a class where the clone is expanded.

TRBJ2-5	few	TRBV7-2	NA	CASSLRAPGGPITQETQYF	TGTGCCAGCAGCTTAAGGGCTCCCGGGGGGCCCATAACCCAAGAGACCCAGTACTTC
TRBJ1-5	NA	TRBV2	NA	CASSENQGSQPQHF	TGTGCCAGCAGTGAAAATCAGGGTTCTCAGCCCCAGCATTTT
TRBJ1-4	few	TRBV6-6	NA	CASSYSKYGATNEKLFF	TGTGCCAGCAGTTACTCGAAGTACGGGGCAACTAATGAAAAACTGTTTTTT
TRBJ1-4	many	TRBV18	NA	CASSPTATNEKLFF	TGTGCCAGCTCACCAACAGCAACTAATGAAAAACTGTTTTTT
TRBJ1-2	few	TRBV6-2/TRBV6-3	NA	CASSRGQSNYGYTF	TGTGCCAGCAGTCGAGGACAGTCTAACTATGGCTACACCTTC
TRBJ2-1	few	TRBV20-1	NA	CSASWQGDYNEQFF	TGCAGTGCTAGCTGGCAGGGAGACTACAATGAGCAGTTCTTC
TRBJ2-3	NA	TRBV7-8	NA	CASSLAGSARTQYF	TGTGCCAGCAGCTTAGCGGGGTCTGCCCGTACGCAGTATTTT
TRBJ1-2	few	TRBV20-1	NA	CSATGTVYGYTF	TGCAGTGCAACCGGGACGGTCTATGGCTACACCTTC
TRBJ2-3	few	TRBV7-2	NA	CASSPYPRGASTDTQYF	TGTGCCAGCAGCCCCTATCCTCGGGGGGCTAGCACAGATACGCAGTATTTT
TRBJ2-4	NA	TRBV2	NA	CASSARDSWAKNIQYF	TGTGCCAGCAGTGCCCGGGACTCCTGGGCCAAAAACATTCAGTACTTC
TRBJ1-2	few	TRBV12-5	NA	CASGITTSSYTF	TGTGCTAGTGGAATAACGACAAGTAGCTACACCTTC
TRBJ1-1	few	TRBV7-9	NA	CASSLDLRTTEAFF	TGTGCCAGCAGCTTGGACCTGAGGACTACTGAAGCTTTCTTT
TRBJ2-1	many	TRBV7-8	TRBD2	CASSLDLGSSGGVVEQFF	TGTGCCAGCAGCTTAGACCTAGGTTCTAGCGGGGGGGTTGTAGAGCAGTTCTTC
TRBJ2-5	few	TRBV20-1	NA	CSARHATSQETQYF	TGCAGTGCTCGACATGCGACTAGTCAAGAGACCCAGTACTTC
TRBJ2-5	few	TRBV7-2	TRBD1	CASSPAGTGQETQYF	TGTGCCAGCAGCCCTGCCGGGACAGGGCAAGAGACCCAGTACTTC
TRBJ1-6	NA	TRBV9	TRBD1	CASSVTGQGSSPLHF	TGTGCCAGCAGCGTAACCGGACAGGGTTCTTCACCCCTCCACTTT
TRBJ1-6	many	TRBV28	TRBD1	CASSRQGHNSPLHF	TGTGCCAGCAGTAGACAGGGACATAATTCACCCCTCCACTTT
TRBJ2-5	many	TRBV7-2	NA	CASSLVLETQYF	TGTGCCAGCAGCTTGGTTCTGGAGACCCAGTACTTC
TRBJ1-3	few	TRBV7-8	NA	CASSLAWDTIYF	TGTGCCAGCAGCTTAGCGTGGGACACCATATATTTT
TRBJ1-6	NA	TRBV11-3	NA	CASSFLSSYNSPLHF	TGTGCCAGCAGCTTCCTCAGCTCCTATAATTCACCCCTCCACTTT
TRBJ2-3	NA	TRBV9	NA	CASSGSTSRFRNTDTQYF	TGTGCCAGCAGCGGGTCAACTTCGCGCTTTAGGAACACAGATACGCAGTATTTT
TRBJ2-3	NA	TRBV7-8	TRBD2	CASSFDYGLAGRDTQYF	TGTGCCAGCAGCTTCGATTATGGACTAGCGGGGAGAGATACGCAGTATTTT
TRBJ1-5	NA	TRBV12-3/TRBV12-4	NA	CASSLVTGTLQPQHF	TGTGCCAGCAGTTTAGTTACAGGGACGTTACAGCCCCAGCATTTT
TRBJ2-3	few	TRBV29-1	NA	CSVEGGENTDTQYF	TGCAGCGTTGAAGGGGGGGAGAACACAGATACGCAGTATTTT
TRBJ2-3	many	TRBV5-1	TRBD2	CASSAGTSGATDTQYF	TGCGCCAGCAGCGCCGGGACTAGCGGGGCGACAGATACGCAGTATTTT
TRBJ2-1	few	TRBV2	TRBD2	CASSEVAGGRQFF	TGTGCCAGCAGTGAAGTAGCGGGGGGGCGGCAGTTCTTC